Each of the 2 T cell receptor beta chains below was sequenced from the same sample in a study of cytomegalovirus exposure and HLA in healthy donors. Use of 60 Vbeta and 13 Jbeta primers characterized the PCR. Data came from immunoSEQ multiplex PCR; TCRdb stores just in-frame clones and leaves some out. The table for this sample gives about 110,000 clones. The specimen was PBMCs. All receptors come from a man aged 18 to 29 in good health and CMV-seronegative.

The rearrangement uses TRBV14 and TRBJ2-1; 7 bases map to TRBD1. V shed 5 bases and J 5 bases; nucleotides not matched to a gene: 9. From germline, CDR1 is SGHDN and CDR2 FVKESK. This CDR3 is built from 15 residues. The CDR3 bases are TGTGCCAGCAGCACCCGACAGGGTTTTCACAATGAGCAGTTCTTC. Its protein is CASSTRQGFHNEQFF.

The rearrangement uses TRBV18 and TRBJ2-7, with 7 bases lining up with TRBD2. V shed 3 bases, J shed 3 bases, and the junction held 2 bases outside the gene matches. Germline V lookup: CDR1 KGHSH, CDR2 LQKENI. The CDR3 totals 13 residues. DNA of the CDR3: TGTGCCAGCTCACCTGCGGGAGACTACGAGCAGTACTTC. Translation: CASSPAGDYEQYF.